Listed below are T cell receptor beta chains from one sample, sequenced in a study of PD-L1 blockade in urothelial cancer. Some clones are missing from TCRdb's copy, which holds only in-frame ones; the method was immunoSEQ multiplex PCR. The sample consists of some 56,000 clones, 65% to 90% of them appearing once. The material sequenced was PBMCs, taken around atezolizumab (anti-PD-L1) treatment. The source of these receptors is a man between 65 and 80 years old with urothelial cancer. CDR3s leave out the opening cysteine and the closing phenylalanine or tryptophan. The order of the fields is V gene, J gene, CDR3 protein.

V gene: TRBV5-4
J gene: TRBJ2-5
CDR3 protein: ASSLEASETQY

V gene: TRBV4-2
J gene: TRBJ2-5
CDR3 protein: ASSQVAGQQETQY

V gene: TRBV19
J gene: TRBJ2-1
CDR3 protein: ASSTLEGPLYNEQF

V gene: TRBV5-8
J gene: TRBJ2-7
CDR3 protein: ASSFWGDAAYEQY

V gene: TRBV29-1
J gene: TRBJ2-3
CDR3 protein: SVARTGGGTDTQY

V gene: TRBV30
J gene: TRBJ2-3
CDR3 protein: AWSGGGRRYAY

V gene: TRBV5-4
J gene: TRBJ2-1
CDR3 protein: ASTTSGGSSYNEQF

V gene: TRBV27
J gene: TRBJ2-7
CDR3 protein: ASSLGLAREQY

V gene: TRBV28
J gene: TRBJ2-6
CDR3 protein: ASSGLSAPHSGANVLT

V gene: TRBV5-1
J gene: TRBJ1-1
CDR3 protein: ASREQGSGTEAF

V gene: TRBV9
J gene: TRBJ2-3
CDR3 protein: ASSAGLAGGLGNRYAY

V gene: TRBV6-5
J gene: TRBJ2-7
CDR3 protein: ASSQRQGLGEQY

V gene: TRBV2
J gene: TRBJ2-7
CDR3 protein: ASREGSPSYEQY